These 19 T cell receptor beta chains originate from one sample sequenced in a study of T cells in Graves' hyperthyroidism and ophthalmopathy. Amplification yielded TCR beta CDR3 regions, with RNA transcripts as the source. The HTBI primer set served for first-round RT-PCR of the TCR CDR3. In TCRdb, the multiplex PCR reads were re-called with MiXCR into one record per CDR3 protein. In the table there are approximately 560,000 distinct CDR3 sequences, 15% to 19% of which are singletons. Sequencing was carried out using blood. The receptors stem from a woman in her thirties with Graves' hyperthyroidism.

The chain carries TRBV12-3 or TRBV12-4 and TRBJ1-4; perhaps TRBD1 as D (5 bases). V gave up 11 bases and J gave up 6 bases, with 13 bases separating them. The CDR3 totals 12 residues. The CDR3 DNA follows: TGTGCCGCCGCAGGGAGGGATGAAAAACTGTTTTTT. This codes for CAAAGRDEKLFF.

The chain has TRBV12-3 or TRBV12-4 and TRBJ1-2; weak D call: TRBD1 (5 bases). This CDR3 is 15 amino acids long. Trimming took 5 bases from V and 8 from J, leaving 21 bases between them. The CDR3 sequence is CASSRRTGGTSGYTF. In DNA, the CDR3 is TGTGCCAGCAGTCGCCGAACAGGTGGTACGAGCGGCTACACCTTC.

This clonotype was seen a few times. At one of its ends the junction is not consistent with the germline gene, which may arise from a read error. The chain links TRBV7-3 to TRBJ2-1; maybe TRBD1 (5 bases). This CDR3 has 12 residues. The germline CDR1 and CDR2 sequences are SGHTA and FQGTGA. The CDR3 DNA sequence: TGTGCTAGCAGCCCCGTCTCAGGGGAGCAGTTCTTC. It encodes CASSPVSGEQFF.

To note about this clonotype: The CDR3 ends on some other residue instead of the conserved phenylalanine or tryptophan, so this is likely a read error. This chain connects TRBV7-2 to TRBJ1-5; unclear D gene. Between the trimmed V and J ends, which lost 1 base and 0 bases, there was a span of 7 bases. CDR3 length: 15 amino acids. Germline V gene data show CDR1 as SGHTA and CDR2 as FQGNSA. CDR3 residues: CASSLVGSSNQPQHL. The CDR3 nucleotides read TGTGCCAGCAGCTTAGTAGGTTCTAGCAATCAGCCCCAGCATCTT.

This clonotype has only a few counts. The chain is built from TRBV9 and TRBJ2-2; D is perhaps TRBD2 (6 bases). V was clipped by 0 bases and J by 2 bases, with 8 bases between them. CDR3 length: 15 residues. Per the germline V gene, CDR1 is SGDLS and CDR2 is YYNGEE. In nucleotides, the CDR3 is TGTGCCAGCAGCGTAGTCGGGGGAAACACCGGGGAGCTGTTTTTT. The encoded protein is CASSVVGGNTGELFF.

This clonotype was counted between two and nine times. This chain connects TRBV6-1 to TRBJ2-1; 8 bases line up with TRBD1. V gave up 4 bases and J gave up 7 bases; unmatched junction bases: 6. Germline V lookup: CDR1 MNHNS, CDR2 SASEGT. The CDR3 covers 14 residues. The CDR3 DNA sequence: TGTGCCAGCAGTGGGGGCAGGGGGCGAAATGAGCAGTTCTTC. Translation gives CASSGGRGRNEQFF.

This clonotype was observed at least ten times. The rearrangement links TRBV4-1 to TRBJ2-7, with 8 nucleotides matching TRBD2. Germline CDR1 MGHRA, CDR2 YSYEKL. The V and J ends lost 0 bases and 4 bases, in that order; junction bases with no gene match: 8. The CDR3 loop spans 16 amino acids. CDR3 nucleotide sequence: TGCGCCAGCAGCCAAGACTGGCGGGAGGAACAATACGAGCAGTACTTC. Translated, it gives CASSQDWREEQYEQYF.

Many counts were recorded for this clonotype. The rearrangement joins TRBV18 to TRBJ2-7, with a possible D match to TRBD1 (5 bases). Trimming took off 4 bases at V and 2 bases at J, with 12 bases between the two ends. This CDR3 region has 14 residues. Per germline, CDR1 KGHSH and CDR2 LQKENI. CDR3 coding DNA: TGTGCCAGCTCACAAACAACAGGCACCTACGAGCAGTACTTC. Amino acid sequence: CASSQTTGTYEQYF.

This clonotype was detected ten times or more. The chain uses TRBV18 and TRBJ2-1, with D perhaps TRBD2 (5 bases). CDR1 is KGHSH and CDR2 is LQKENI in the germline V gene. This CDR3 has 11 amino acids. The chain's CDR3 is CAAADSNEQFF. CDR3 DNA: TGTGCGGCGGCGGACTCCAATGAGCAGTTCTTC.

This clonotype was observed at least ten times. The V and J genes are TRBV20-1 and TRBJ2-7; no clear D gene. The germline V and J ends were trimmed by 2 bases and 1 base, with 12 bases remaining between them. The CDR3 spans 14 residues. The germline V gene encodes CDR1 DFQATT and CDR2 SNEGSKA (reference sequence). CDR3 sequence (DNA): TGCAGTGCTAGATTCCAGCCGGCATCCTACGAGCAGTACTTC. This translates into CSARFQPASYEQYF.

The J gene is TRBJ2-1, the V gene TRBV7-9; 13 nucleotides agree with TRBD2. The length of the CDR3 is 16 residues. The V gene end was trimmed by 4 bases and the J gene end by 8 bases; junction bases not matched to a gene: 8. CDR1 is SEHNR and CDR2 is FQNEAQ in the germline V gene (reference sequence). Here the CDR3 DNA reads TGTGCCAGCAGCTCCGGACTAGCGGGAGTGTGGTATGAGCAGTTCTTC. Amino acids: CASSSGLAGVWYEQFF.

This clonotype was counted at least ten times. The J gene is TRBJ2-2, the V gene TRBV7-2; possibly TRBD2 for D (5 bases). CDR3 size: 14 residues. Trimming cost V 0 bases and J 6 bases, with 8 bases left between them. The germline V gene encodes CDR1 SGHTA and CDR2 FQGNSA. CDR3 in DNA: TGTGCCAGCAGCTTAGCGGGAGCGGCCGGGGAGCTGTTTTTT. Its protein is CASSLAGAAGELFF.

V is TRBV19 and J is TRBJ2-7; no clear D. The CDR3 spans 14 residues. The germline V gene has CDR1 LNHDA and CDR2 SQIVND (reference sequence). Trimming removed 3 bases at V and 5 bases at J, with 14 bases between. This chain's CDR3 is CASSISGPNNEQYF. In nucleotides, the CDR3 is TGTGCCAGTAGTATTTCGGGCCCAAATAACGAGCAGTACTTC.

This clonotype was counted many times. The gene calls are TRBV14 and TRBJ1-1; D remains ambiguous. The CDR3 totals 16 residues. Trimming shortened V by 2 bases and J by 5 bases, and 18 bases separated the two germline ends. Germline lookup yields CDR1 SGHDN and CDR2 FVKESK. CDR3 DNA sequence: TGTGCCAGCAGCCAAAGTGGTGGCTACCGCTGGACTGAAGCTTTCTTT. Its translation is CASSQSGGYRWTEAFF.

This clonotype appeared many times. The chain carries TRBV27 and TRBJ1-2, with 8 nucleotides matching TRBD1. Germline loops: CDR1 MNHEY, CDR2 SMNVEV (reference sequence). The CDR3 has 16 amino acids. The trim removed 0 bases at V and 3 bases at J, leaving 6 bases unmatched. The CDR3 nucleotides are TGTGCCAGCAGTTTATCCGAGACAGGGGCCTACTATGGCTACACCTTC. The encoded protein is CASSLSETGAYYGYTF.

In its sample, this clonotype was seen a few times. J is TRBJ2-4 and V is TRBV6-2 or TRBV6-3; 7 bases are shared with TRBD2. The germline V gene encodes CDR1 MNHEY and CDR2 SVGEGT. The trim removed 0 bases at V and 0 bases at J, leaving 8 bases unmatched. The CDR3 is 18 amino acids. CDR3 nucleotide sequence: TGTGCCAGCAGTTACTCCCAATTTGGGGGGGAAGCCAAAAACATTCAGTACTTC. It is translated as CASSYSQFGGEAKNIQYF.

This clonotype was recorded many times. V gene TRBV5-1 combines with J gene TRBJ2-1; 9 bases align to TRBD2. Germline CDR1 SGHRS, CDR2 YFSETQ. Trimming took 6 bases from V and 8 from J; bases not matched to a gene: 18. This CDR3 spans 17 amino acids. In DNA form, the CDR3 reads TGCGCCAGCAAAGTCTCAGGAGCGGCGGGAGGGTGGCATGAGCAGTTCTTC. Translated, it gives CASKVSGAAGGWHEQFF.

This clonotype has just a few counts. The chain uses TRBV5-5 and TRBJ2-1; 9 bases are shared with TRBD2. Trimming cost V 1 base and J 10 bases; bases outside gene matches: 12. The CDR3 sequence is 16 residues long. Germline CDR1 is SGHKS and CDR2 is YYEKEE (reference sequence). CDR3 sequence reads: CASSLTPSSGAREQFF. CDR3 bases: TGTGCCAGCAGCTTGACCCCCTCTAGCGGGGCAAGGGAGCAGTTCTTC.

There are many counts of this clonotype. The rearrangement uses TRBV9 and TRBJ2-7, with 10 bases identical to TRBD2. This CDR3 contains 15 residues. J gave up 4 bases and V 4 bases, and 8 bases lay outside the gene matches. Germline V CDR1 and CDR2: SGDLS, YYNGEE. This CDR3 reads CASSLGGTSAYEQYF. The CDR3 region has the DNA TGTGCCAGCAGCCTAGGCGGGACTAGCGCATACGAGCAGTACTTC.